A selection of T cell receptor beta chains follows, all from one sample in a study of blood T cells in healthy people across ages. MiXCR, applied by TCRdb to the 5' RACE reads, yields one record per CDR3 protein. The sample shows approximately 1,700,000 distinct CDR3 sequences, about 39% of them seen only once. The sample consisted of blood. The origin of the receptors is a human donor in good health. CDR3s include the opening cysteine and the closing phenylalanine or tryptophan. The D gene is left open where the match is weak. The size field is filled for only some rows; it gives once, few, many or a size class.

D | J | size | V | CDR3 | DNA
TRBD1 | TRBJ1-6 | - | TRBV5-1 | CASSFADRGDSPLHF | TGCGCCAGCAGCTTCGCCGACAGGGGGGATTCACCCCTCCACTTT
- | TRBJ2-6 | - | TRBV24-1 | CATESGSGANVLTF | TGTGCCACCGAGTCTGGCTCTGGGGCCAACGTCCTGACTTTC
- | TRBJ2-7 | - | TRBV6-1 | CASSGALRGNYEQYF | TGTGCCAGCAGTGGGGCCCTCCGGGGAAACTACGAGCAGTACTTC
TRBD1 | TRBJ2-7 | - | TRBV7-9 | CASSLVTVGRDRDYEQYF | TGTGCCAGCAGCTTAGTTACCGTCGGCCGGGACAGGGACTACGAGCAGTACTTC
- | TRBJ1-6 | - | TRBV5-1 | CASSFQGFDSPLHF | TGCGCCAGCAGCTTTCAGGGATTTGACTCACCCCTCCACTTT
- | TRBJ2-7 | - | TRBV12-3/TRBV12-4 | CASNIYGTSYEQYF | TGTGCCAGCAACATTTACGGGACCTCCTACGAGCAGTACTTC
- | TRBJ1-5 | many | TRBV7-2 | CASSSPGGAHQPQHF | TGTGCCAGCAGCTCTCCGGGGGGGGCGCATCAGCCCCAGCATTTT
- | TRBJ1-2 | - | TRBV24-1 | CATSDTPGVYTF | TGTGCCACCAGTGATACCCCCGGTGTCTACACCTTC
TRBD2 | TRBJ2-3 | - | TRBV20-1 | CSARDFASGGVDTQYF | TGCAGTGCTAGAGATTTCGCTAGCGGGGGTGTGGATACGCAGTATTTT
- | TRBJ2-2 | - | TRBV18 | CASSPLDSNGELFF | TGTGCCAGCTCACCATTAGACAGCAACGGGGAGCTGTTTTTT
- | TRBJ2-7 | few | TRBV25-1 | CASSEGPPQFAYEQYF | TGTGCCAGCAGTGAAGGTCCCCCACAATTTGCCTACGAGCAGTACTTC
- | TRBJ2-3 | few | TRBV20-1 | CSAIEQDTQYF | TGCAGTGCCATAGAACAGGATACGCAGTATTTT
TRBD2 | TRBJ2-7 | - | TRBV4-1 | CASSQATGTSGSYEQYF | TGCGCCAGCAGCCAAGCGACGGGGACTAGCGGGTCCTACGAGCAGTACTTC
TRBD2 | TRBJ2-1 | - | TRBV6-1 | CASRAIWGGSNEQFF | TGTGCCAGCAGGGCCATTTGGGGGGGTTCCAATGAGCAGTTCTTC
TRBD2 | TRBJ2-1 | many | TRBV27 | CASSPPPTSGGEGEQFF | TGTGCCAGCAGTCCCCCCCCAACTAGCGGGGGGGAGGGCGAGCAGTTCTTC
- | TRBJ1-1 | once | TRBV4-3 | CASSQDLVHGTEAFF | TGCGCCAGCAGCCAAGATCTCGTCCATGGGACTGAAGCTTTCTTT
TRBD1 | TRBJ1-2 | few | TRBV7-6 | CASSDRDRDYGYTF | TGTGCCAGCAGCGATAGGGACAGGGACTATGGCTACACCTTC
- | TRBJ2-7 | few | TRBV27 | CATRGEISYEQYF | TGTGCCACTAGAGGGGAGATTTCCTACGAGCAGTACTTC
- | TRBJ2-7 | - | TRBV7-6 | CASSLGPIPYEQYF | TGTGCCAGCAGCCTAGGGCCGATACCCTACGAGCAGTACTTC
- | TRBJ2-3 | - | TRBV12-3/TRBV12-4 | CASSLGQVTGMDTQYF | TGTGCCAGCAGTTTGGGTCAGGTGACCGGAATGGATACGCAGTATTTT
- | TRBJ1-2 | - | TRBV4-3 | CASSQGAAIGGHTF | TGCGCCAGCAGCCAAGGAGCAGCTATCGGGGGCCACACCTTC
TRBD2 | TRBJ2-1 | few | TRBV9 | CASSVASGGLYEQFF | TGTGCCAGCAGCGTGGCTAGCGGGGGGCTCTATGAGCAGTTCTTC
TRBD1 | TRBJ1-1 | - | TRBV29-1 | CSVRQGLNTEAFF | TGCAGCGTCAGACAGGGATTGAACACTGAAGCTTTCTTT
TRBD1 | TRBJ1-4 | - | TRBV11-2 | CASSLETRGGRLPLRNEKLFF | TGTGCCAGCAGCTTAGAAACGCGAGGGGGCCGGCTCCCACTCCGTAATGAAAAACTGTTTTTT
TRBD1 | TRBJ1-5 | few | TRBV6-1 | CASSLFGTGTFSNQPQHF | TGTGCCAGCAGTCTCTTTGGGACAGGGACGTTTAGCAATCAGCCCCAGCATTTT
TRBD2 | TRBJ2-1 | - | TRBV11-2 | CASSPSIAGGYDEQFF | TGTGCCAGCAGCCCTTCCATAGCGGGGGGCTACGATGAGCAGTTCTTC
- | TRBJ2-3 | - | TRBV28 | CASSTSTDTRYF | TGTGCCAGCAGTACAAGCACAGATACGCGGTATTTT
TRBD2 | TRBJ2-2 | - | TRBV4-2 | CASSPRTSGATGELFF | TGTGCCAGCAGCCCCCGGACTAGCGGGGCCACCGGGGAGCTGTTTTTT
- | TRBJ2-1 | many | TRBV7-2 | CASSRDSSSYNEQFF | TGTGCCAGCAGTCGAGACAGCTCCTCCTACAATGAGCAGTTCTTC
TRBD1 | TRBJ2-3 | - | TRBV5-6 | CASSSAGTESLSTDTQYF | TGTGCCAGCAGCTCGGCCGGGACAGAAAGTCTTAGCACAGATACGCAGTATTTT
TRBD2 | TRBJ2-1 | few | TRBV6-2/TRBV6-3 | CASSYWIAGAPSSYNEQFF | TGTGCCAGCAGTTACTGGATAGCGGGGGCACCTTCCTCCTACAATGAGCAGTTCTTC
TRBD1 | TRBJ1-2 | few | TRBV19 | CASTQTTGPGYGYTF | TGTGCCAGTACCCAAACGACAGGGCCAGGGTATGGCTACACCTTC
- | TRBJ1-1 | - | TRBV6-6 | CASSYPRRGEAFF | TGTGCCAGCAGTTATCCTAGGAGGGGTGAGGCTTTCTTT
- | TRBJ2-3 | - | TRBV10-3 | CAIRKGAGLRTDTQYF | TGTGCCATCAGGAAAGGGGCAGGCCTACGCACAGATACGCAGTATTTT
- | TRBJ2-7 | many | TRBV7-2 | CASSPWGPVPYEQYF | TGTGCCAGCAGCCCATGGGGTCCCGTCCCCTACGAGCAGTACTTC
- | TRBJ2-7 | many | TRBV29-1 | CSVSRLDEQYF | TGCAGCGTTAGCAGGCTCGACGAGCAGTACTTC
TRBD2 | TRBJ2-1 | - | TRBV9 | CASRSGGGPNNEQFF | TGTGCCAGCAGGTCTGGCGGGGGACCCAACAATGAGCAGTTCTTC
- | TRBJ1-2 | many | TRBV6-6 | CASTQGGVDFYGYTF | TGTGCCAGCACCCAGGGAGGGGTCGACTTCTATGGCTACACCTTC
- | TRBJ1-2 | - | TRBV6-5 | CASGPACPGYTF | TGTGCCAGCGGGCCCGCTTGTCCTGGCTACACCTTC
- | TRBJ1-5 | - | TRBV2 | CASSEERGFRPQHF | TGTGCCAGCAGTGAAGAGCGCGGTTTCCGGCCCCAGCATTTT
- | TRBJ2-2 | - | TRBV7-3 | CASSLSGGDTGERFF | TGTGCCAGCAGCTTAAGTGGAGGGGACACCGGGGAGCGGTTTTTT
- | TRBJ2-3 | few | TRBV5-1 | CASSWGLPASVTQYF | TGCGCCAGCAGTTGGGGACTCCCCGCGTCGGTTACGCAGTATTTT
- | TRBJ1-2 | - | TRBV5-1 | CASSLRADNYGYTF | TGCGCCAGCAGCTTGAGGGCGGATAACTATGGCTACACCTTC
- | TRBJ1-1 | few | TRBV15 | CATSRDTPDSEAFF | TGTGCCACCAGCAGAGATACGCCGGACAGTGAAGCTTTCTTT
TRBD2 | TRBJ2-4 | - | TRBV27 | CASSKDTQTGGIQYF | TGTGCCAGCAGTAAGGACACACAGACGGGAGGCATTCAGTACTTC